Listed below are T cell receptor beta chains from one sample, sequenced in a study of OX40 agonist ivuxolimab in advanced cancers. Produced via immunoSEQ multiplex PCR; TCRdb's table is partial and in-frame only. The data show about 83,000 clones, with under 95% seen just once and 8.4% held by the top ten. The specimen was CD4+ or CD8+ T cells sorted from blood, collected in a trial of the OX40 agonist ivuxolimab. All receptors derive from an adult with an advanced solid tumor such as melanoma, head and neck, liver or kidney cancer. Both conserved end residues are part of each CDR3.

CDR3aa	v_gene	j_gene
CASSYSSESYGYTF	TRBV6-5	TRBJ1-2
CASSNPDRSSYNEQFF	TRBV13	TRBJ2-1
CATSSTSGLAFNNEQFF	TRBV15	TRBJ2-1
CASSPWTRSTDTQYF	TRBV9	TRBJ2-3
CASSWGLRVGDYNEQFF	TRBV7-6	TRBJ2-1
CASSLYTGGSPQPQHF	TRBV6-6	TRBJ1-5
CASSLRQGSLDF	TRBV27	TRBJ2-7
CAWSTGYGYTF	TRBV30	TRBJ1-2
CASSRPGQSSYNEQFF	TRBV5-4	TRBJ2-1
CASGLVAGAGETQYF	TRBV7-9	TRBJ2-5
CASSPRWTGSETQYF	TRBV4-3	TRBJ2-5
CASSPLTGQGWIYGYTF	TRBV4-1	TRBJ1-2
CASSGRIITGYRSPLHF	TRBV6-1	TRBJ1-6
CASSNSRGTQYF	TRBV14	TRBJ2-5
CASSLQGIGNQPQHF	TRBV19	TRBJ1-5
CASSLGTGDFYGYTF	TRBV11-3	TRBJ1-2
CASSQQVSYEQYF	TRBV4-1	TRBJ2-7
CAWGTEINQPQHF	TRBV30	TRBJ1-5